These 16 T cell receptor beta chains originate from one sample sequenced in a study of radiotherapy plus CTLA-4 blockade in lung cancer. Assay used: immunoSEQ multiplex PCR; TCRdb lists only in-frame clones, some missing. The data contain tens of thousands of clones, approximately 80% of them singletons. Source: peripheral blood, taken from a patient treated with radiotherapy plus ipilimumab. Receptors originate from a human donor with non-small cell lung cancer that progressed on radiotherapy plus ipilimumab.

CDR3 sequence reads: CASSENTDRGGHGYTF. CDR3 coding DNA: TGTGCCAGCAGTGAAAATACGGACAGGGGAGGGCATGGCTACACCTTC. This chain connects TRBV25-1 to TRBJ1-2, with 9 bases matching TRBD1. The CDR3 is 16 residues long. Per germline, CDR1 MGHDK and CDR2 SYGVNS. Unmatched junction bases numbered 10, after V lost 2 bases and J lost 6 bases.

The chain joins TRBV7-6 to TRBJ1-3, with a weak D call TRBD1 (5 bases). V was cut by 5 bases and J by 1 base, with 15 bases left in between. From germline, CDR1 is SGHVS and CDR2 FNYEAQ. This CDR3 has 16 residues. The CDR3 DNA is TGTGCCAGCAGCCAGGGCCCGAATTTGTCTGGAAACACCATATATTTT. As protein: CASSQGPNLSGNTIYF.

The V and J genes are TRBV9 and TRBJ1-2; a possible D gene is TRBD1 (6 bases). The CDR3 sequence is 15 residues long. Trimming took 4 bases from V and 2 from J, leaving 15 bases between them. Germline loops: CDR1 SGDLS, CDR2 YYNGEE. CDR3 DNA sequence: TGTGCCAGCAGCCTCACAGGGCGGCGGAACTATGGCTACACCTTC. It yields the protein CASSLTGRRNYGYTF. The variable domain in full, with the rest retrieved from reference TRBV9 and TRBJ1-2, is DSGVTQTPKHLITATGQRVTLRCSPRSGDLSVYWYQQSLDQGLQFLIQYYNGEERAKGNILERFSAQQFPDLHSELNLSSLELGDSALYFCASSLTGRRNYGYTFGSGTRLTVV.

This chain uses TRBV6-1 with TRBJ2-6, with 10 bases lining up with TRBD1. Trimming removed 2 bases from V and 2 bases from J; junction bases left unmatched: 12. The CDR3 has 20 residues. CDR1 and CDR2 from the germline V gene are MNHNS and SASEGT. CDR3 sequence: CASSELGTGVILAGANVLTF. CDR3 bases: TGTGCCAGCAGTGAATTGGGGACAGGGGTGATCTTAGCTGGGGCCAACGTCCTGACTTTC.

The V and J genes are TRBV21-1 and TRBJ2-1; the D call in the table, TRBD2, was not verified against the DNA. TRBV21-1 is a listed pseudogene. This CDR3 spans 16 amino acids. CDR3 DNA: TGTGCCAGCAGCTCTCGAATGGGACTTCCCTCTGGGGAGCAGTTCTTC. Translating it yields CASSSRMGLPSGEQFF.

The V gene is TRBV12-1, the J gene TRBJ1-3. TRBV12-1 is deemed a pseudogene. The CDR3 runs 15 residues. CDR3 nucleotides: TGTGCCAGCAGCGTAAAGTACTGCTCTGGAAACACCATATATTTT. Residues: CASSVKYCSGNTIYF.

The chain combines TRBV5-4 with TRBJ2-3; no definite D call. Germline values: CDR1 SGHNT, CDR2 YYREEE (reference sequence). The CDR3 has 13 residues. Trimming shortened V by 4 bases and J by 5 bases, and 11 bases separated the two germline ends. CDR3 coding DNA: TGTGCCAGCAGCCCAGGACCTAAAGATACGCAGTATTTT. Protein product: CASSPGPKDTQYF.

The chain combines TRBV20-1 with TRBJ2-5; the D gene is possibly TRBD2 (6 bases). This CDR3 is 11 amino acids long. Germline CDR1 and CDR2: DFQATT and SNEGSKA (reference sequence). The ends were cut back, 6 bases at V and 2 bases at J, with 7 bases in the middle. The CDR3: CSALAQETQYF. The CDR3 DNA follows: TGCAGTGCGCTAGCGCAAGAGACCCAGTACTTC.

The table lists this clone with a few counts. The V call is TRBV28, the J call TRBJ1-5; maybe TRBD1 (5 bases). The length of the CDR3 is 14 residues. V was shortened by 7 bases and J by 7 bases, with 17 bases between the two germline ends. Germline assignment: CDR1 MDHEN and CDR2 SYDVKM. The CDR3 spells CASTLRVKGQPQHF. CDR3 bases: TGTGCCAGCACCCTCAGGGTAAAAGGGCAGCCCCAGCATTTT.

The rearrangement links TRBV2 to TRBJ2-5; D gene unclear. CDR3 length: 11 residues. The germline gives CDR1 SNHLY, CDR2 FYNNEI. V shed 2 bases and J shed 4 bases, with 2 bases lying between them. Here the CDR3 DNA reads TGTGCCAGCAGTGAAAGAGAGACCCAGTACTTC. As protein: CASSERETQYF. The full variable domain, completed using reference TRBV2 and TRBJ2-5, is EPEVTQTPSHQVTQMGQEVILRCVPISNHLYFYWYRQILGQKVEFLVSFYNNEISEKSEIFDDQFSVERPDGSNFTLKIRSTKLEDSAMYFCASSERETQYFGPGTRLLVL.

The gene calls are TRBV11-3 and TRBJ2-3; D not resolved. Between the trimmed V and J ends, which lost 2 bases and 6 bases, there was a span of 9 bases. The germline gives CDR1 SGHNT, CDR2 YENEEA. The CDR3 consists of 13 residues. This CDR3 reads CASSLTPGDTQYF. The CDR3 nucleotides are TGTGCCAGCAGCTTAACCCCCGGGGATACGCAGTATTTT.

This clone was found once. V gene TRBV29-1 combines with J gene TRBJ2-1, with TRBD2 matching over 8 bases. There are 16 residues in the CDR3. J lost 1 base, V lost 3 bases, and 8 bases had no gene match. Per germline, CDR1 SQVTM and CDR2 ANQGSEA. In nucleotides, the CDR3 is TGCAGCGTTGAGGCCCCCGGGACTAGATCCTACAATGAGCAGTTCTTC. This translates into CSVEAPGTRSYNEQFF.

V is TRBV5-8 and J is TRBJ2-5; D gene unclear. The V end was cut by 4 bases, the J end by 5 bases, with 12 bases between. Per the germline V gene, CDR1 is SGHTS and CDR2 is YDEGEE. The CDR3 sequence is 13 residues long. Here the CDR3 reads CASSASASETQYF. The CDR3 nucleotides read TGTGCCAGCAGCGCCAGTGCCAGCGAGACCCAGTACTTC.

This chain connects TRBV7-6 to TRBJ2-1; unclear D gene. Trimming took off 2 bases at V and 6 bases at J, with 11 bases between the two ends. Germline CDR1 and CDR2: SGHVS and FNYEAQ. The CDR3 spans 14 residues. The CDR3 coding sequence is TGTGCCAGCAGCTTACACGGGCTATTCAATGAGCAGTTCTTC. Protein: CASSLHGLFNEQFF.

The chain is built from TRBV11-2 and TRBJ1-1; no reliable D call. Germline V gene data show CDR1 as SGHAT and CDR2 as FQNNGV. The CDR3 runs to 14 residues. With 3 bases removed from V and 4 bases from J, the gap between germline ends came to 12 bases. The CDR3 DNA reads TGTGCCAGCAGCTTCACCGCGGGGATCACTGAAGCTTTCTTT. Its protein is CASSFTAGITEAFF.

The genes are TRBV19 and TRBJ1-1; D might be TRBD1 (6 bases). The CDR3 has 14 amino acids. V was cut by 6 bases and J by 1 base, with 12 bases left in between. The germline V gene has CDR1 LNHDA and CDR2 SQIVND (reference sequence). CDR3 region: CASSWGAKNTEAFF. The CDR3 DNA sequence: TGTGCCAGTAGCTGGGGGGCCAAGAACACTGAAGCTTTCTTT.